This is a list of T cell receptor beta chains from one sample in a study of shared clonotypes between healthy human individuals. The table came from immunoSEQ multiplex PCR; TCRdb's copy has only in-frame clones and leaves some out. The sample carries 750,000 to 1,000,000 clones, about 91% recorded once. The material sequenced was naive CD8+ T cells sorted from blood. These TCRs come from a young man in good health. Both conserved end residues are part of each CDR3. D genes are given only for firm matches.

>-|TRBJ2-2|TRBV18
TGTGCCAGCTCACCAGTATCTCTGGAAGACACCGGGGAGCTGTTTTTT
CASSPVSLEDTGELFF
>TRBD1|TRBJ1-3|TRBV7-8
TGTGCCAGCAGCTTATTAGGGGGCGGCTCTGGAAACACCATATATTTT
CASSLLGGGSGNTIYF
>-|TRBJ2-2|TRBV7-3
TGTGCCAGCAGCTCCTACTCCACGACAGGAGCGAACACCGGGGAGCTGTTTTTT
CASSSYSTTGANTGELFF
>-|TRBJ2-3|TRBV7-9
TGTGCCAGCAGCTTACGGGGCAGGGGCACAGATACGCAGTATTTT
CASSLRGRGTDTQYF
>TRBD1|TRBJ1-1|TRBV25-1
TGTGCCAGCAGTGAAGGGACAGGGTACGGTGAAGCTTTCTTT
CASSEGTGYGEAFF
>-|TRBJ2-1|TRBV4-1
TGCGCCAGCAGCCCGGGTTTGGGAGAAATCTCCTACAATGAGCAGTTCTTC
CASSPGLGEISYNEQFF
>-|TRBJ1-2|TRBV7-6
TGTGCCAGCAGCTTTGGAGGGTTGAATGGCTACACCTTC
CASSFGGLNGYTF
>-|TRBJ2-3|TRBV6-5
TGTGCCAGCAGTTACCCAGGGGATACGCAGTATTTT
CASSYPGDTQYF
>-|TRBJ2-7|TRBV27
TGTGCCAGCAGTTCGAGGGGCCTCGGGTTCCACGAGCAGTACTTC
CASSSRGLGFHEQYF
>-|TRBJ2-1|TRBV29-1
TGCAGCGGCTCAGGGGTCCCCTCGAACAATGAGCAGTTCTTC
CSGSGVPSNNEQFF
>TRBD1|TRBJ2-7|TRBV11-2
TGTGCCAGCAGCTCGTTCTCCCACCTGGGACAGCCCTACGAGCAGTACTTC
CASSSFSHLGQPYEQYF
>-|TRBJ2-2|TRBV27
TGTGCCAGCAGTTTACTGGAAGACGCGGGACCCACCCCCTACACCGGGGAGCTGTTTTTT
CASSLLEDAGPTPYTGELFF
>-|TRBJ2-7|TRBV9
TGTGCCAGCGCCAAGGTGGGTCCAGGGGACGAGCAGTACTTC
CASAKVGPGDEQYF
>TRBD1|TRBJ2-1|TRBV7-7
TGTGCCAGCAGCTTATTGGCAGGGGGCCCTTCTGGTGAGCAGTTCTTC
CASSLLAGGPSGEQFF
>-|TRBJ2-1|TRBV4-1
TGCGCCAGCAGCCAAGAAAGCTCCTACAATGAGCAGTTCTTC
CASSQESSYNEQFF
>-|TRBJ1-2|TRBV9
TGTGCCAGCCGAACACTCAAGGAAGGCTACACCTTC
CASRTLKEGYTF
>TRBD1|TRBJ1-1|TRBV2
TGTGCCAGCAGGGATGACAGGGTTGAAGCTTTCTTT
CASRDDRVEAFF
>TRBD2|TRBJ2-3|TRBV7-2
TGTGCCAGCAGCCCCCCACTAGCGGAACCCACAGATACGCAGTATTTT
CASSPPLAEPTDTQYF
>TRBD1|TRBJ2-7|TRBV7-9
TGTGCCAGCAGCCTTGGGACAGGGTTAGGCTACGAGCAGTACTTC
CASSLGTGLGYEQYF
>-|TRBJ1-4|TRBV12-2
TGTGCAAGTCGCTTCAGGGTTGGGGAAAAACTGTTTTTT
CASRFRVGEKLFF
>-|TRBJ2-6|TRBV4-1
TGCGCCAGCAGCCAAGATCCGGGTCCTGGGGCCAACGTCCTGACTTTC
CASSQDPGPGANVLTF
>-|TRBJ2-5|TRBV28
TGTGCCAGCAGTTTCAGGGTGGATGAGACCCAGTACTTC
CASSFRVDETQYF
>-|TRBJ2-5|TRBV9
TGTGCCAGCAGCGTACGCGGTCGCGACGAGACCCAGTACTTC
CASSVRGRDETQYF
>TRBD2|TRBJ2-3|TRBV10-2
TGCGCCAGCAGTCCCCTCCTAGCGGGAGGGGCAGATACGCAGTATTTT
CASSPLLAGGADTQYF
>-|TRBJ2-7|TRBV7-9
TGTGCCAGCAGCCTCACGGGATGGGAGCAGTACTTC
CASSLTGWEQYF
>-|TRBJ2-3|TRBV7-9
TGTGCCAGCCGGACAGATACGCAGTATTTT
CASRTDTQYF
>-|TRBJ1-5|TRBV7-9
TGTGCCAGCGCGGGGGGAGTTCATAGCAATCAGCCCCAGCATTTT
CASAGGVHSNQPQHF
>-|TRBJ2-1|TRBV6-1
TGTGCCAGCAGTGAACTGGCGTCAGCCCCGGTAGAGCAGTTCTTC
CASSELASAPVEQFF